The 18 T cell receptor beta chains reported below all come from one sample, sequenced in a study of regulatory T cells in long-lasting Graves disease. Time point of the sample: persistent/refractory GD, antithyroid drugs over 5 years with positive TRAb. Extracted PBMC RNA gave rise to the TCR library. TCR beta libraries were built with iRepertoire HTBI primers and Arm-PCR of CDR3 regions. TCRdb reanalysed the multiplex PCR reads using MiXCR and keeps one entry per CDR3 protein. The sample yields some 470,000 distinct CDR3 sequences, around a fifth seen once. Material: peripheral blood mononuclear cells (PBMCs), obtained when the disease was refractory, from a patient treated with antithyroid drugs. These receptors all stem from a female donor with Graves disease.

J is TRBJ2-7 and V is TRBV7-6, with D perhaps being TRBD1 or TRBD2 (5 bases each). Germline CDR1 reads SGHVS; CDR2 reads FNYEAQ. The CDR3 is made up of 14 amino acids. V was clipped by 1 base and J by 5 bases, with 12 bases between them. CDR3 bases: TGTGCCAGCAGCTTAGGTGGGGGACGCAACGAGCAGTACTTC. Translation gives CASSLGGGRNEQYF.

This clonotype was seen only a few times. The V and J genes are TRBV27 and TRBJ2-7; 9 bases agree with TRBD1. Germline assignment: CDR1 MNHEY and CDR2 SMNVEV (reference sequence). This CDR3 has 16 amino acids. V was clipped by 5 bases and J by 6 bases; unmatched bases: 14. The chain's CDR3 is CASSHPEDRGRGEQYF. DNA for the CDR3: TGTGCCAGCAGTCATCCCGAGGACAGGGGAAGAGGCGAGCAGTACTTC.

This clonotype has a handful of counts. A much larger clone lies a single base off, so this may be a read error. The CDR3 end shows no conserved phenylalanine or tryptophan, and so a read error is likely. The chain is built from TRBV6-2 or TRBV6-3 and TRBJ1-1; 7 positions agree with TRBD1. The CDR3 sequence is 16 residues long. V lost 5 bases to trimming and J lost 3 bases; unmatched junction nucleotides: 12. Germline CDR1 and CDR2: MNHEY and SVGEGT. CDR3 sequence (DNA): TGTGCCAGCAGTAGAGAGAAACAGGGGAAAGACACTGAAGCTTTCCTT. As protein: CASSREKQGKDTEAFL.

Only a few counts were recorded for this clonotype. The conserved phenylalanine or tryptophan normally closing the CDR3 is absent here, so this likely arose from a read error. This sequence joins TRBV7-9 and TRBJ1-5; D ambiguous. Deletions cut 1 base from V and 1 base from J, with 5 bases between. The V gene's germline CDR1 is SEHNR and CDR2 FQNEAQ (reference sequence). The length of the CDR3 is 14 residues. Written as DNA, the CDR3 is TGTGCCAGCAGCTTAGTTGGGAGCAATCAGCCCCAGCATTCT. This gives the protein CASSLVGSNQPQHS.

CDR3 DNA: TGCAGTGCTAGAGTAGAAGGGTTGGGCAATCAGCCCCAGCATTTT. This gives the protein CSARVEGLGNQPQHF. The rearrangement uses TRBV20-1 and TRBJ1-5; unclear D gene. The germline CDR1 and CDR2 sequences are DFQATT and SNEGSKA (reference sequence). The CDR3 is 15 residues long. Trimming cost V 1 base and J 2 bases, with 12 bases left between them.

This clonotype has ten or more counts. The rearrangement joins TRBV11-3 to TRBJ1-2; TRBD1 might be the D (6 bases). The CDR3 sequence is 15 residues long. Between the trimmed V and J ends, which lost 4 bases and 8 bases, there was a span of 20 bases. In germline, CDR1 is SGHNT, CDR2 YENEEA. The chain's CDR3 is CASSSVDSTIEGYTF. The CDR3 nucleotides are TGTGCCAGCAGCTCGGTGGACAGTACTATAGAAGGCTACACCTTC.

This clonotype has more than one count but fewer than ten. This chain links TRBV20-1 with TRBJ2-7, with a possible D match to TRBD1 (5 bases). Looked up from germline, CDR1 is DFQATT and CDR2 is SNEGSKA (reference sequence). The CDR3 consists of 13 residues. V dropped 0 bases and J dropped 5 bases, with 11 bases sitting between them. In DNA, the CDR3 is TGCAGTGCTAGAGATGGGGCTATTGACGAGCAGTACTTC. It is translated as CSARDGAIDEQYF.

This clonotype came up many times. This CDR3 reads CASFSRGWEGNTIYF. In DNA, the CDR3 is TGTGCCAGTTTCTCTAGGGGGTGGGAAGGAAACACCATATATTTT. The genes are TRBV28 and TRBJ1-3, with a tentative D call TRBD1 (6 bases). The ends were cut back, 9 bases at V and 4 bases at J, with 19 bases in the middle. The CDR3 consists of 15 residues. CDR1 is MDHEN and CDR2 is SYDVKM in the germline V gene.

The table lists this clonotype with a few counts. This sequence joins TRBV27 and TRBJ2-7, with TRBD2 identical over 7 bases. V gave up 5 bases and J gave up 0 bases; unmatched junction bases: 13. Germline loops: CDR1 MNHEY, CDR2 SMNVEV (reference sequence). The CDR3 runs to 17 residues. The CDR3 DNA follows: TGTGCCAGCAGTGCGCGGCCAACTAGCGCGAGCTCCTACGAGCAGTACTTC. Protein: CASSARPTSASSYEQYF.

A single count supports this clonotype. The chain employs TRBV5-6 and TRBJ2-7; 8 bases align to TRBD1. This CDR3 spans 15 amino acids. Germline V gene data show CDR1 as SGHDT and CDR2 as YYEEEE. V lost 4 bases and J lost 3; bases outside the gene matches: 9. The CDR3 protein is CASSIGTGADYEQYF. The CDR3 DNA follows: TGTGCCAGCAGCATAGGGACAGGTGCCGACTACGAGCAGTACTTC.

The chain recombines TRBV4-1 with TRBJ1-5, with D unclear. This CDR3 has 15 residues. Germline assignment: CDR1 MGHRA and CDR2 YSYEKL. V was cut by 0 bases and J by 9 bases, with 15 bases left in between. The CDR3 spells CASSQDHLPDSPQHF. CDR3 DNA sequence: TGCGCCAGCAGCCAAGATCACCTACCCGACTCGCCCCAGCATTTT.

J is TRBJ1-5 and V is TRBV4-1, with D tentatively TRBD1 (6 bases). The CDR3 is made up of 17 amino acids. Germline-derived CDR1 and CDR2 are MGHRA and YSYEKL. Trimming stripped 0 bases from V and 5 bases from J, with 17 bases between. The CDR3 region is CASSQDPPLGGDQPQHF. In DNA form, the CDR3 reads TGCGCCAGCAGCCAAGATCCCCCTCTAGGGGGGGATCAGCCCCAGCATTTT.

At least ten counts were recorded for this clonotype. V usage is TRBV9 and J usage is TRBJ1-2, with no clear D. The CDR3 runs 16 residues. The V end was cut by 0 bases, the J end by 6 bases, with 18 bases between. The germline CDR1 and CDR2 sequences are SGDLS and YYNGEE. The CDR3 is CASSVETRTDPHGYTF. CDR3 nucleotide sequence: TGTGCCAGCAGCGTAGAAACCCGGACCGACCCCCATGGCTACACCTTC.

This clonotype appeared many times. The gene calls are TRBV10-3 and TRBJ2-2, with D possibly TRBD2 on 5 matching bases. Per germline, CDR1 ENHRY and CDR2 SYGVKD. The CDR3 has 13 residues. Trimming took off 2 bases at V and 6 bases at J, with 7 bases between the two ends. The CDR3 bases are TGTGCCATCAGTGAGCGGGGATCCGGGGAGCTGTTTTTT. This translates into CAISERGSGELFF.

Concerning this clonotype itself: A read error is possible here, since a much larger clone lies one base away. The chain is built from TRBV6-9 and TRBJ2-5, with D possibly matching TRBD2 (5 bases). CDR3 length equals 15 residues. V shed 3 bases and J shed 7 bases, with 18 bases lying between them. The germline gives CDR1 MNHGY, CDR2 SVAAGI. The CDR3 nucleotides are TGTGCCAGCAGTTACTTTGCGAGAGGGCCAGGGACCCAGTACTTC. Translated, it gives CASSYFARGPGTQYF.

There are many counts of this clonotype. The chain links TRBV28 to TRBJ1-5; 8 nucleotides agree with TRBD1. J was trimmed by 2 bases and V by 1 base; bases with no gene match: 7. Germline V CDR1 and CDR2: MDHEN, SYDVKM. The CDR3 has 17 residues. In DNA form, the CDR3 reads TGTGCCAGCAGTTTATTTCAGGGGGCAGGCGGCAATCAGCCCCAGCATTTT. It yields the protein CASSLFQGAGGNQPQHF.

This clonotype has ten or more counts. The gene calls are TRBV6-5 and TRBJ1-4; unclear D gene. Germline values: CDR1 MNHEY, CDR2 SVGAGI. The CDR3 totals 15 residues. V gave up 0 bases and J gave up 0 bases, with 5 bases separating them. The CDR3 is CASSYSTATNEKLFF. The CDR3 DNA is TGTGCCAGCAGTTACTCCACAGCAACTAATGAAAAACTGTTTTTT.

This clonotype was seen ten or more times. The chain is built from TRBV2 and TRBJ1-6, with TRBD1 as a possible D gene (5 bases). Germline CDR1 SNHLY, CDR2 FYNNEI. This CDR3 region has 16 residues. Deletions cut 1 base from V and 4 bases from J, with 11 bases between. The CDR3 reads CASSEGGFVYNSPLHF. As DNA, the CDR3 is TGTGCCAGCAGTGAAGGGGGGTTCGTTTATAATTCACCCCTCCACTTT.